These T cell receptor beta chains were read from a single sample in a study of T-cell memory formation after mild COVID-19. MiXCR was run by TCRdb on the 5' RACE reads, yielding one entry per CDR3 protein. The repertoire consists of 430,000 or so distinct CDR3 sequences, with approximately 25% occurring once and the leading ten covering around 12%. Sample: PBMCs or a T cell subset sorted from them (not recorded which). Receptors originate from an adult woman who had mild COVID-19 (a few samples of this study predate the infection). Cell type and time point are not known. Both conserved end residues are part of each CDR3. The D gene is left open where the match is weak. A row's size may be missing; if present it is once, few, many or a size class.

j_call clone_size v_call d_call cdr3_nt cdr3_aa
TRBJ2-1 . TRBV20-1 TRBD2 TGCAGTGCGGCCCGACTAGCGGGGTACAATGAGCAGTTCTTC CSAARLAGYNEQFF
TRBJ1-1 . TRBV30 . TGTGCCTGGAGCGCCGAATGGGGCACTGAAGCTTTCTTT CAWSAEWGTEAFF
TRBJ2-5 . TRBV4-1 TRBD1 TGCGCCAGCAGCCATCCCAAAGCCGGGACAGGGGGCGAAACATTACAAGAGACCCAGTACTTC CASSHPKAGTGGETLQETQYF
TRBJ1-2 . TRBV25-1 . TGTGCCAGCAGTGATAGCCTCTTCTATGGCTACACCTTC CASSDSLFYGYTF
TRBJ2-7 . TRBV12-3/TRBV12-4 . TGTGCCAGCAGTTCAGGGGTTTCCGAGCAGTACTTC CASSSGVSEQYF
TRBJ2-2 few TRBV12-3/TRBV12-4 . TGTGCCAGCAGCCCCCTGCGAGGGGCCGGGGAGCTGTTTTTT CASSPLRGAGELFF
TRBJ2-7 . TRBV29-1 . TGCAGCGTTGAAGGGACAAACTACGAGCAGTACTTC CSVEGTNYEQYF
TRBJ2-2 few TRBV20-1 . TGCAGTGCTAGAGATCAACGGCAGACGAACACCGGGGAGCTGTTTTTT CSARDQRQTNTGELFF
TRBJ2-1 . TRBV10-3 . TGTGCCACCGGTGGGCCGGAATACAATGAGCAGTTCTTC CATGGPEYNEQFF
TRBJ2-3 once TRBV10-3 . TGTGCCATCAGTGATGGGACACCCACTAGCACAGATACGCAGTATTTT CAISDGTPTSTDTQYF
TRBJ1-5 . TRBV19 . TGTGCCAGTAGTATTTCCACGCCCAGAGACAATCAGCCCCAGCATTTT CASSISTPRDNQPQHF
TRBJ1-1 . TRBV12-3/TRBV12-4 . TGTGCCAGCAGTTTCCCGGGAATAGGCGCTTTCTTT CASSFPGIGAFF
TRBJ2-7 . TRBV5-6 . TGTGCCAGCAGCTTGGCGGGTCGGCAAGCCTACGAGCAGTACTTC CASSLAGRQAYEQYF
TRBJ1-1 . TRBV6-5 TRBD1 TGTGCCAGCAGGACAGGGATCGGGATCACTGAAGCTTTCTTT CASRTGIGITEAFF
TRBJ2-1 once TRBV24-1 . TGTGCCACCAGTAGCGACCTGGGGGGCAATGAGCAGTTCTTC CATSSDLGGNEQFF
TRBJ2-1 once TRBV12-3/TRBV12-4 TRBD2 TGTGCCAGCAGTTCTACCTTGGGGACTAGCACTGAGCAGTTCTTC CASSSTLGTSTEQFF
TRBJ2-3 . TRBV7-4 . TGTGCCAGCAGCGCCCAGGGGGGCGAAGTGTCAGATACGCAGTATTTT CASSAQGGEVSDTQYF
TRBJ2-5 . TRBV30 . TGTGCCTGCACCGGGACCGGGAGTTTGGAGACCCAGTACTTC CACTGTGSLETQYF
TRBJ2-7 . TRBV7-9 TRBD2 TGTGCCAGCAGCTTAAGTAGGGGCGGCGGGAGCTCCTACGAGCAGTACTTC CASSLSRGGGSSYEQYF
TRBJ1-2 . TRBV25-1 . TGTGCCAGCAGTGAATCGGGCAGGGGAAAAGGCGGCTACACCTTC CASSESGRGKGGYTF
TRBJ2-7 . TRBV5-1 . TGCGCCAGCAGCGCGAGGGGACGGACAGACCCCTACGAGCAGTACTTC CASSARGRTDPYEQYF
TRBJ1-1 . TRBV4-3 . TGCGCCAGCAGCCAATGGGCCGTGAACACTGAAGCTTTCTTT CASSQWAVNTEAFF
TRBJ1-2 few TRBV2 TRBD1 TGTGCCAGCAGCTTACGCTCGGGACAGGGGCCCTATGGCTACACCTTC CASSLRSGQGPYGYTF
TRBJ2-4 . TRBV6-2/TRBV6-3 . TGTGCCAGCAGTTTGTACGGCAGAGCCAAAAACATTCAGTACTTC CASSLYGRAKNIQYF
TRBJ2-1 . TRBV7-3 TRBD1 TGTGCCAGCAGCCCTGGACAGGGGGCCTTTGAGCAGTTCTTC CASSPGQGAFEQFF
TRBJ2-1 few TRBV18 . TGTGCCAGCTCACCTCGGCGGGAATCGAATGAGCAGTTCTTC CASSPRRESNEQFF
TRBJ1-2 . TRBV18 TRBD1 TGTGCCAGCTCGCCAACAGGGGGCGCGGACGGCTACACCTTC CASSPTGGADGYTF
TRBJ2-7 . TRBV20-1 TRBD2 TGCAGTGCTACCACTCTCCCTCTAGCGGGAGGGTTCCACGAGCAGTACTTC CSATTLPLAGGFHEQYF
TRBJ2-2 few TRBV20-1 . TGCAGTGCTTTGGCCCACACCGGGGAGCTGTTTTTT CSALAHTGELFF
TRBJ2-7 few TRBV6-5 TRBD2 TGTGCCAGCAGTTACGTTAGCGGGTCCTACGAGCAGTACTTC CASSYVSGSYEQYF
TRBJ1-5 few TRBV10-2 TRBD1 TGCGCCAGCAGTTTGCAGGGGGGAAAGGATCAGCCCCAGCATTTT CASSLQGGKDQPQHF
TRBJ2-3 few TRBV12-3/TRBV12-4 . TGTGCCAGCAGTCACCTTGGGGGGACAGACACAGATACGCAGTATTTT CASSHLGGTDTDTQYF
TRBJ2-3 . TRBV7-9 . TGTGCCAGCAGCCGGTGGGTAGCGGACACAGATACGCAGTATTTT CASSRWVADTDTQYF
TRBJ2-7 . TRBV14 TRBD1 TGTGCCAGCAGCCGCGGACACCCCGGGACAGGGAACCACGAGCAGTACTTC CASSRGHPGTGNHEQYF
TRBJ2-6 many TRBV5-1 . TGCGCCAGCAGCCCGTCTAGCAGGGTGACCTCCTCTGGGGCCAACGTCCTGACTTTC CASSPSSRVTSSGANVLTF
TRBJ1-2 . TRBV12-3/TRBV12-4 . TGTGCCAGCAAACCCCCTGGGGGTAGAGGCGACTATGGCTACACCTTC CASKPPGGRGDYGYTF
TRBJ2-7 . TRBV9 . TGTGCCAGCAGCGTAGCCTCGATCGGGAACGAGCAGTACTTC CASSVASIGNEQYF
TRBJ1-2 few TRBV5-4 . TGTGCCAGCAGCCAGAAGACAGCTAACTATGGCTACACCTTC CASSQKTANYGYTF
TRBJ1-2 . TRBV9 TRBD1 TGTGCCAGCAGCCCGACAGGGGGCCAGAATGGCTACACCTTC CASSPTGGQNGYTF
TRBJ1-4 few TRBV27 TRBD1 TGTGCCAGCAGACGACAGGGGGAACATGAAAAACTGTTTTTT CASRRQGEHEKLFF
TRBJ2-4 . TRBV7-9 TRBD1 TGTGCCAGCAGCCCCTGGGACAGATCCAAAAACATTCAGTACTTC CASSPWDRSKNIQYF
TRBJ2-3 . TRBV6-5 TRBD1 TGTGCCAGCAGTTACTATGGGACAGGGGCTAGCACAGATACGCAGTATTTT CASSYYGTGASTDTQYF
TRBJ1-2 few TRBV12-3/TRBV12-4 . TGTGCCAGCAGTTTAGGAGGGTCCTATGGCTACACCTTC CASSLGGSYGYTF
TRBJ2-5 few TRBV9 . TGTGCCAGCAGCCCGACTGGGGACTGGGAGACCCAGTACTTC CASSPTGDWETQYF
TRBJ2-2 . TRBV29-1 . TGCAGCCTCCTCAGCCCGAACACCGGGGAGCTGTTTTTT CSLLSPNTGELFF